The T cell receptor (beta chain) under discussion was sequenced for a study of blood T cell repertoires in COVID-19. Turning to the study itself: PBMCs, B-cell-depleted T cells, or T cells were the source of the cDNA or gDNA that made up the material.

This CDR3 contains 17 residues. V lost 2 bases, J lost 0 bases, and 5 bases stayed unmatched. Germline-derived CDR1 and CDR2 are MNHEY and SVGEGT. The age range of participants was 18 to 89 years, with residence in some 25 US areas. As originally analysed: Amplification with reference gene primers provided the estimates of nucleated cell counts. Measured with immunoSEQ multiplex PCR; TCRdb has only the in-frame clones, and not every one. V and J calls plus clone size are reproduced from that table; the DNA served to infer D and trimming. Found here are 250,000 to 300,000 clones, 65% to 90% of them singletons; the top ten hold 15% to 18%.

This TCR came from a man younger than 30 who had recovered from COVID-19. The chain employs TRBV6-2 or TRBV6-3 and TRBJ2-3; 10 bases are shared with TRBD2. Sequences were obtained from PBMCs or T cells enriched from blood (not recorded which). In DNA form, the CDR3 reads TGTGCCAGCAGTTACGGATCTAGCGGGAGTAGCACAGATACGCAGTATTTT. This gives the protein CASSYGSSGSSTDTQYF.